Presented here are 11 T cell receptor beta chains from one specimen sequenced in a study of blood T cell repertoires in COVID-19. Method: immunoSEQ multiplex PCR; TCRdb's copy keeps in-frame clones and lacks some. Here the sample spans about 63,000 clones, almost 95% being singletons. Specimen: peripheral blood. Every receptor here comes from a man in his fifties or sixties with active COVID-19.

This clone was seen just once. The chain recombines TRBV5-4 with TRBJ2-5, with 9 bases fitting TRBD2. The CDR3 covers 15 residues. Germline V gene sequence: CDR1 SGHNT, CDR2 YYREEE (reference sequence). V trimming: 4 bases; J trimming: 4 bases; junction bases outside the gene matches: 8. CDR3 loop: CASSLRAGGSETQYF. CDR3 DNA sequence: TGTGCCAGCAGCCTGAGAGCGGGAGGATCAGAGACCCAGTACTTC.

CDR3 bases: TGTGCCAGCAGCCCGATGGGACAGAACACCGGGGAGCTGTTTTTT. Its translation is CASSPMGQNTGELFF. The chain couples TRBV7-8 to TRBJ2-2; tentatively, D is TRBD1 (6 bases). Trimming shortened V by 5 bases and J by 1 base, and 11 bases separated the two germline ends. Per germline, CDR1 SGHVS and CDR2 FQNEAQ. This CDR3 is built from 15 residues.

The CDR3 sequence: CASSRGQNEQYF. CDR3 in DNA: TGTGCCAGCAGTCGGGGTCAGAACGAGCAGTACTTC. This chain connects TRBV28 to TRBJ2-7; D possibly corresponds to TRBD2 (5 bases). V was cut by 5 bases and J by 5 bases, with 10 bases left in between. The length of the CDR3 is 12 residues. Germline assignment: CDR1 MDHEN and CDR2 SYDVKM.

V gene TRBV28 combines with J gene TRBJ2-7; the D gene is possibly TRBD1 (6 bases). Looked up from germline, CDR1 is MDHEN and CDR2 is SYDVKM. The CDR3 is made up of 15 amino acids. V was trimmed by 5 bases and J by 4 bases, leaving 18 bases between them. The CDR3 loop is CASSPTGRYEYEQYF. The CDR3 nucleotides are TGTGCCAGCAGTCCAACAGGGCGATACGAATACGAGCAGTACTTC.

CDR3 sequence: CATSRDRSSGNTIYF. The CDR3 DNA sequence: TGTGCCACCAGCAGAGATCGCAGCTCTGGAAACACCATATATTTT. The J gene is TRBJ1-3, the V gene TRBV15; no clear D gene. CDR3 length equals 15 residues. Germline V gene data show CDR1 as LNHNV and CDR2 as YYDKDF (reference sequence). V was trimmed by 0 bases and J by 0 bases, leaving 6 bases between them.

This clone was recorded only once. V and J are TRBV10-1 and TRBJ1-1; D remains unclear. V was cut by 0 bases and J by 4 bases, with 15 bases left in between. CDR1 is WNHNN, CDR2 SYGVQD, per germline (reference sequence). The CDR3 contains 16 residues. The CDR3 coding sequence is TGCGCCAGCAGTGAGTCCCCCGGGTCGGGAAGCACTGAAGCTTTCTTT. Protein product: CASSESPGSGSTEAFF.

The genes are TRBV9 and TRBJ2-7; TRBD2 might be the D (5 bases). The CDR3 length is 15 residues. V was clipped by 4 bases and J by 0 bases, with 14 bases between them. CDR1 and CDR2 (germline): SGDLS, YYNGEE. The CDR3 spells CASSPRSAGSYEQYF. Written as DNA, the CDR3 is TGTGCCAGCAGCCCCCGGTCCGCGGGCTCCTACGAGCAGTACTTC.

The chain couples TRBV6-6 to TRBJ1-2, with 8 bases that match TRBD1. Trimming at V came to 8 bases and at J to 8 bases, leaving 13 bases not matched to a gene. The CDR3 loop spans 14 amino acids. The germline V gene encodes CDR1 MNHNY and CDR2 SVGAGI (reference sequence). The CDR3 here is CASHEKDRGYGYTF. CDR3 in DNA: TGTGCCAGCCACGAAAAAGACAGGGGATACGGCTACACCTTC.

The chain recombines TRBV11-2 with TRBJ2-7; no firm D call. The CDR3 is 13 amino acids. Trimming removed 5 bases from V and 3 bases from J, with 11 bases in between. The germline V gene encodes CDR1 SGHAT and CDR2 FQNNGV. CDR3 region: CASSPILVYEQYF. The DNA of the CDR3 is TGTGCCAGCAGCCCTATCCTGGTCTACGAGCAGTACTTC.

The gene calls are TRBV7-9 and TRBJ1-1; the D gene is possibly TRBD1 (6 bases). CDR3 size: 15 residues. Deletions cut 1 base from V and 0 bases from J, with 9 bases between. Germline values: CDR1 SEHNR, CDR2 FQNEAQ (reference sequence). The CDR3 region has the DNA TGTGCCAGCAGCTTAGGACAGGAATTGAACACTGAAGCTTTCTTT. Amino acid sequence: CASSLGQELNTEAFF.

The gene calls are TRBV6-2 or TRBV6-3 and TRBJ2-3; D ambiguous. V was pared by 4 bases and J by 6 bases, with 20 bases between. Looked up from germline, CDR1 is MNHEY and CDR2 is SVGEGT. The CDR3 length is 16 residues. The CDR3 DNA follows: TGTGCCAGCAGTTCCGTTTCCTTGGGCCGTCGGGATACGCAGTATTTT. Amino acid sequence: CASSSVSLGRRDTQYF.